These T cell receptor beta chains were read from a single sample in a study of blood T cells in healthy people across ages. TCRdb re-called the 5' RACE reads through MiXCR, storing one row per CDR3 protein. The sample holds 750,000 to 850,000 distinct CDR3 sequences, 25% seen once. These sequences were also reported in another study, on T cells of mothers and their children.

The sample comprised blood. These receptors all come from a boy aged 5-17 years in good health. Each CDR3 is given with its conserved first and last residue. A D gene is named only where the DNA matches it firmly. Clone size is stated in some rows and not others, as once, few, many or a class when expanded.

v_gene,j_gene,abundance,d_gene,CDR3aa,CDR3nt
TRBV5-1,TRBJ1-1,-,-,CASSARGAYTEAFF,TGCGCCAGCAGCGCCCGGGGGGCATACACTGAAGCTTTCTTT
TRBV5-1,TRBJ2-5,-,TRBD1,CASSAGLTGTETQYF,TGCGCCAGCAGCGCAGGATTGACAGGGACGGAGACCCAGTACTTC
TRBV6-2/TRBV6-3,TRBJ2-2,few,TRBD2,CASSPRTSGILPGELFF,TGTGCCAGCAGCCCCCGGACTAGCGGGATCCTCCCCGGGGAGCTGTTTTTT
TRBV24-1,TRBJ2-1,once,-,CATTNGYNEQFF,TGTGCCACCACGAACGGCTACAATGAGCAGTTCTTC
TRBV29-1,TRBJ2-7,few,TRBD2,CSVRGTSGYEQYF,TGCAGCGTGCGGGGGACTAGTGGCTACGAGCAGTACTTC
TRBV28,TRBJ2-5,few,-,CASSLYQRGPGGTQYF,TGTGCCAGCAGTTTATATCAGCGGGGGCCAGGGGGGACCCAGTACTTC
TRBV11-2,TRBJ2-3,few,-,CASSTNYSPGSDTQYF,TGTGCCAGCAGCACAAACTATAGTCCTGGGTCAGATACGCAGTATTTT
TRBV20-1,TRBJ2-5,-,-,CSARAGRIETQYF,TGCAGTGCTAGGGCAGGGAGGATAGAGACCCAGTACTTC
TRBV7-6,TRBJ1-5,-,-,CASSLEGGGDQPQHF,TGTGCCAGCAGCTTAGAGGGGGGGGGAGATCAGCCCCAGCATTTT
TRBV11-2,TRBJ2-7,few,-,CASSRGTVYEQYF,TGTGCCAGCAGCCGAGGGACCGTCTACGAGCAGTACTTC
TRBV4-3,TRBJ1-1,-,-,CASSHDQNTEAFF,TGCGCCAGCAGCCACGACCAGAACACTGAAGCTTTCTTT
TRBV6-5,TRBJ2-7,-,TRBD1,CASSYSGPGTGPYEQYF,TGTGCCAGCAGTTACTCCGGACCCGGGACAGGCCCCTACGAGCAGTACTTC
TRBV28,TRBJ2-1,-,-,CASSWGTLTAYNEQFF,TGTGCCAGCAGTTGGGGGACTCTAACTGCCTACAATGAGCAGTTCTTC
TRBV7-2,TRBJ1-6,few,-,CASSLESSNSPLHF,TGTGCCAGCAGCTTGGAGAGCTCTAATTCACCCCTCCACTTT
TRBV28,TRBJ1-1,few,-,CASSLRIEAFF,TGTGCCAGCAGTTTGCGTATTGAAGCTTTCTTT
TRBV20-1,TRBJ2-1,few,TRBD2,CSASLLAGGVNEQFF,TGCAGTGCTAGCTTACTAGCGGGAGGGGTCAATGAGCAGTTCTTC
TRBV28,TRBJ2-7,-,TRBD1,CASSYRLGDRGTYEQYF,TGTGCCAGCAGCTACCGTCTGGGGGACAGGGGTACCTACGAGCAGTACTTC
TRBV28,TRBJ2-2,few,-,CASSFYAGNTGELFF,TGTGCCAGCAGTTTCTACGCGGGAAACACCGGGGAGCTGTTTTTT
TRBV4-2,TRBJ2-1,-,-,CASSHGVEQFF,TGTGCCAGCAGCCACGGGGTTGAGCAGTTCTTC
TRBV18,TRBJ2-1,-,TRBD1,CASSHPGQPNTMMQFF,TGTGCCAGCTCACATCCGGGACAGCCAAATACAATGATGCAGTTCTTC
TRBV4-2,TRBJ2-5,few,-,CASSDTSRDQETQYF,TGTGCCAGCAGTGACACTTCCCGAGACCAAGAGACCCAGTACTTC
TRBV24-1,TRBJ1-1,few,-,CAAIKAVDSEAFF,TGTGCCGCCATTAAGGCAGTAGACTCTGAAGCTTTCTTT
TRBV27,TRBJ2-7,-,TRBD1,CASSWTGGDYEQYF,TGTGCCAGCAGTTGGACAGGGGGTGACTACGAGCAGTACTTC
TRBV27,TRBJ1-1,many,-,CASSLPNTEAFF,TGTGCCAGCAGTTTACCGAACACTGAAGCTTTCTTT
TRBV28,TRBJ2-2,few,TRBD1,CASSIEDRVGRTGELFF,TGTGCCAGCAGCATCGAAGACAGGGTAGGCCGTACCGGGGAGCTGTTTTTT
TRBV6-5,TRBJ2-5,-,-,CASSYLAGKEQETRYF,TGTGCCAGCAGTTACCTAGCCGGGAAAGAACAAGAGACCCGGTACTTC
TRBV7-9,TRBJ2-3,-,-,CASSGLSVEHTQYF,TGTGCCAGCAGCGGTTTGTCAGTGGAGCATACGCAGTATTTT
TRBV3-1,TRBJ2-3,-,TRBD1,CASSQEKGALTDTQYF,TGTGCCAGCAGCCAAGAGAAGGGGGCATTAACAGATACGCAGTATTTT
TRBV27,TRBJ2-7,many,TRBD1,CASSIGTGYEQYF,TGTGCCAGCAGTATCGGGACAGGCTACGAGCAGTACTTC
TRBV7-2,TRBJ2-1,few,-,CASSGMDFGYNEQFF,TGTGCCAGCAGCGGCATGGACTTTGGCTACAATGAGCAGTTCTTC
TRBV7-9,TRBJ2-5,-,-,CASSSGAGMQETQYF,TGTGCCAGCAGCTCAGGGGCAGGGATGCAAGAGACCCAGTACTTC
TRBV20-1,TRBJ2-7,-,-,CSAPGQAVQYEQYF,TGCAGTGCTCCCGGGCAAGCGGTCCAATACGAGCAGTACTTC
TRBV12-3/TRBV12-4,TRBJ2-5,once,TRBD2,CASSFASGETQYF,TGTGCCAGCAGTTTTGCTAGCGGAGAGACCCAGTACTTC
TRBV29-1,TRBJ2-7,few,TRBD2,CSVRLAGDLEQYF,TGCAGCGTCCGACTAGCGGGAGACCTTGAGCAGTACTTC
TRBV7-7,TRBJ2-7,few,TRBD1,CASSPRPTWDRGTYEQYF,TGTGCTAGCAGCCCGCGCCCCACCTGGGACAGGGGGACCTACGAGCAGTACTTC
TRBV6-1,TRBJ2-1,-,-,CASMIGDPSYNEQFF,TGTGCCAGCATGATTGGGGACCCGTCCTACAATGAGCAGTTCTTC
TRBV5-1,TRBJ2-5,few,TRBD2,CASSLVTAGVDETQYF,TGCGCCAGCAGCTTGGTAACTGCGGGAGTGGACGAGACCCAGTACTTC
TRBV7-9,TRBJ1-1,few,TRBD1,CASSSGKGANTEAFF,TGTGCCAGCAGCTCGGGCAAGGGGGCGAACACTGAAGCTTTCTTT
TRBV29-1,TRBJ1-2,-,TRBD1,CSVDLPGTADLYGYTF,TGCAGCGTAGATCTCCCTGGGACAGCCGACCTCTATGGCTACACCTTC
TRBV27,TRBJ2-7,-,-,CASSLSAGTYEQYF,TGTGCCAGCAGTTTATCGGCAGGAACCTACGAGCAGTACTTC
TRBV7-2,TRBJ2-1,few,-,CASSSTRGSYNEQFF,TGTGCCAGCAGCTCCACTAGGGGATCCTACAATGAGCAGTTCTTC
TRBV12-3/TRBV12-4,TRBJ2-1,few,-,CASRKGSSSYNEQFF,TGTGCCAGCAGAAAGGGTAGCAGCTCCTACAATGAGCAGTTCTTC
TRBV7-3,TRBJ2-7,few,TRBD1,CASSPPTGNSSYEQYF,TGTGCCAGCAGCCCCCCGACAGGGAATTCTTCCTACGAGCAGTACTTC
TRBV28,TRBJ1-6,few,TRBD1,CASSSGQGRNSPLHF,TGTGCCAGCAGTTCCGGACAGGGGCGTAATTCACCCCTCCACTTT